The sequence of this T cell receptor beta chain was determined in a study of blood T cell repertoires in COVID-19. Turning to the study itself: PBMCs, B-cell-depleted T cells, or T cells provided the cDNA or gDNA that made up the material.

Authors' analysis steps: Nucleated cell counts were estimated from reference gene primer amplification. Sequencing was performed with immunoSEQ multiplex PCR; in TCRdb, only in-frame clones are kept and a portion is missing. Clonal size and the V and J genes are those of that table, whereas D and trimming came from the DNA. Among about 64,000 clones listed, over 75% were seen once. The V end lost 10 bases, the J end lost 8 bases, and 17 bases lay between the germline ends. This CDR3 has 12 amino acids. The V gene's germline CDR1 is MDHEN and CDR2 SYDVKM. This chain uses TRBV28 with TRBJ1-2; D unresolved. The sequence was obtained from an elderly woman with active COVID-19. Sequenced: peripheral blood. The CDR3 DNA reads TGTGCCACCCGGACTGGGTCGGGGGGCTACACCTTC. Translating it yields CATRTGSGGYTF.